This is a list of T cell receptor beta chains from one sample in a study of cytomegalovirus exposure and HLA in healthy donors. Only in-frame clones appear in the TCRdb table, and some are missing; sequencing was by immunoSEQ multiplex PCR. The sample carries approximately 120,000 clones, roughly 89% recorded once. Sequenced sample: PBMCs. The source of these receptors is a woman in her late teens or twenties in good health and CMV-seronegative. Both conserved end residues are part of each CDR3. Size tells how often a clone was seen (once, few, many) or the class of an expanded clone, and some rows leave it out.

NA TRBJ2-3 TRBV9 CASSLTSGGATSTDTQYF
NA TRBJ2-7 TRBV11-2 CASRGTGEGYEQYF
NA TRBJ2-2 TRBV2 CASKSGGVKLFF
NA TRBJ2-7 TRBV6-5 CASSPAGSSYEQYF
NA TRBJ2-7 TRBV2 CASSERQTDYEQYF
NA TRBJ1-1 TRBV6-6 CASSNRAEAFF
NA TRBJ2-3 TRBV7-3 CASSPTGGADTQYF
NA TRBJ1-5 TRBV6-5 CASSSRASGGQPQHF
NA TRBJ1-2 TRBV9 CASSPNPVGQGIRGYTF
NA TRBJ2-5 TRBV10-1 CASSSPRDRGQETQYF
NA TRBJ1-1 TRBV5-1 CASSLQDRGEAFF
NA TRBJ2-3 TRBV6-5 CASSSGLSSTDTQYF
NA TRBJ2-2 TRBV11-2 CASSSTGELFF
NA TRBJ1-5 TRBV15 CATSSTGYQPQHF
NA TRBJ1-4 TRBV2 CASSESGMAATNEKLFF
NA TRBJ1-2 TRBV28 CASSLPPGTGRYGYTF
NA TRBJ1-4 TRBV9 CASSLSGFELFF
NA TRBJ2-1 TRBV6-4 CASSLTSGTYNEQFF
NA TRBJ2-7 TRBV7-7 CASSLRPGLDEQYF
NA TRBJ1-1 TRBV9 CASSVSPGNTEAFF
NA TRBJ1-1 TRBV23-1 CASSHTAGTEAFF
NA TRBJ2-7 TRBV2 CASTRTGDYEQYF
NA TRBJ1-6 TRBV9 CASSATDTAPPLHF
NA TRBJ1-1 TRBV5-1 CASSLDAGLSYTEAFF
NA TRBJ1-1 TRBV7-3 CASSLQGGDTEAFF
once TRBJ1-4 TRBV5-1 CASSLGAATNEKLFF
NA TRBJ1-4 TRBV2 CASSLWTGSNEKLFF
NA TRBJ2-5 TRBV20-1 CSALSLETQYF
NA TRBJ2-5 TRBV4-1 CASSLGTVQKTQYF
NA TRBJ1-2 TRBV11-2 CASSMGTQGDYGYTF
NA TRBJ1-5 TRBV6-1 CASSEMVAQPQHF
NA TRBJ2-3 TRBV5-1 CASSIGGADTQYF
NA TRBJ1-3 TRBV19 CASSPRGNTIYF
NA TRBJ2-7 TRBV6-5 CASSYGAGTYEQYF